This TCR beta chain comes out of a study of Tregs in tolerant kidney transplant recipients. Regarding the study as a whole: Validation in larger populations is needed because few patients were studied. Biological reproducibility was not directly addressed, but technical replication error appeared minimal. Antigen-driven expansion was suggested because donor-specific Tregs expanded more than all Tregs in tolerant patients.

Germline V gene lookup returns CDR1 SGHRS and CDR2 YFSETQ. V shed 4 bases and J shed 2 bases, with 13 bases lying between them. The CDR3 has 15 residues. Note on this clone: Antigen: not known. The read terminates 3 residues before the CDR3 end, so the remaining end is supplied by the germline J gene.

TCRdb keeps only in-frame clones here, not all; method: immunoSEQ multiplex PCR. The sample holds more than 45,000 clones. CD4+CD25+CD127- Tregs, CD4+CD25- non-Tregs, CD4 and CD8 cells were sorted. The chain uses TRBV5-1 and TRBJ1-3; weak D call: TRBD1 (6 bases). The source of this sequence is a human donor who received a combined kidney and bone marrow transplant. This specimen was CD4+ T cells from blood, taken before the transplant. The sequenced part of the CDR3 DNA is TGCGCCAGCAGCGTCGGACAGAATACTGGAAACACC. Protein sequence: CASSVGQNTGNT. The CDR3 reads in full as CASSVGQNTGNTIYF. The full variable domain, in which reference TRBV5-1 and TRBJ1-3 provide the parts outside the CDR3, is KAGVTQTPRYLIKTRGQQVTLSCSPISGHRSVSWYQQTPGQGLQFLFEYFSETQRNKGNFPGRFSGRQFSNSRSEMNVSTLELGDSALYLCASSVGQNTGNTIYFGEGSWLTVV.